The entry below gives a single TCR beta chain sequence along with its context. Its antigen remains unknown. This may be a read error, as it is one base from a much larger clone. The data were obtained in a study of T cells in Graves' hyperthyroidism and ophthalmopathy. Regarding the study as a whole: Ophthalmopathy was distinguished from stable hyperthyroidism by 13 V-J signatures.

Amplification targeted TCR beta CDR3 regions from RNA transcripts. The HTBI primer set served for first-round RT-PCR of the TCR CDR3. TCRdb re-called the multiplex PCR reads through MiXCR, storing one row per CDR3 protein. Of a few hundred thousand distinct CDR3 sequences in the sample, roughly 15% are singletons; the top ten hold 17%. Germline lookup yields CDR1 SNHLY and CDR2 FYNNEI. This CDR3 has 16 amino acids. This TCR was sampled from a woman between 18 and 29 years old with Graves' ophthalmopathy. The sequenced material came from blood. The chain carries TRBV2 and TRBJ1-1, with D maybe TRBD1 (5 bases). Here the CDR3 reads CASSGATGAMNTEALF. The CDR3 nucleotides are TGTGCCAGCAGTGGGGCAACAGGTGCGATGAACACTGAAGCTCTCTTT. The full variable domain, rest sourced from reference TRBV2 and TRBJ1-1, is EPEVTQTPSHQVTQMGQEVILRCVPISNHLYFYWYRQILGQKVEFLVSFYNNEISEKSEIFDDQFSVERPDGSNFTLKIRSTKLEDSAMYFCASSGATGAMNTEALFGQGTRLTVV.